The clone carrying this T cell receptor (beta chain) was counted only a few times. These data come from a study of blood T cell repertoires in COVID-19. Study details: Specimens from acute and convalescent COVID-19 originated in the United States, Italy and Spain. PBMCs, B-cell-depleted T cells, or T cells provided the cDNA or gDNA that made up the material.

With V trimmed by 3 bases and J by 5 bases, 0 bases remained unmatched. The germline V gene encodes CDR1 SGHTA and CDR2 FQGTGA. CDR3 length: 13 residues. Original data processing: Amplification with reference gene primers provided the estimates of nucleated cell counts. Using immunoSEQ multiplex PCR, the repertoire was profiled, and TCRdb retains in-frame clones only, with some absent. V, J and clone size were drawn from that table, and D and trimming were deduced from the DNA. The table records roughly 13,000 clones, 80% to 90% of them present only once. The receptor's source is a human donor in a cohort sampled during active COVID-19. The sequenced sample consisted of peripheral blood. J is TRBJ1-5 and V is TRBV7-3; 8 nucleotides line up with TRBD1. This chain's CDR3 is CASSLGQDQPQHF. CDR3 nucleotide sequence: TGTGCCAGCAGCTTGGGACAGGATCAGCCCCAGCATTTT.